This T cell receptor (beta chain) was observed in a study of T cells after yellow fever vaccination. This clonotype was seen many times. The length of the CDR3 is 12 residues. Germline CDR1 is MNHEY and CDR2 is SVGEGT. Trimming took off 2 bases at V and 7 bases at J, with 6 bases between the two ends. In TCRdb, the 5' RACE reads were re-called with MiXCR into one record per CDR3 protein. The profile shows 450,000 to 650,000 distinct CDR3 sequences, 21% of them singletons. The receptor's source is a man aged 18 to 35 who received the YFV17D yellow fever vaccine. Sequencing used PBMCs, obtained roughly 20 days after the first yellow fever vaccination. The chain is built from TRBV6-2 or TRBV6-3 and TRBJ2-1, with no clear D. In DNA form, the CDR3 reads TGTGCCAGCAGTTACGGGCTAAATGAGCAGTTCTTC. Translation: CASSYGLNEQFF.